The entry that follows covers one T cell receptor (beta chain) sequence. V was pared by 6 bases and J by 3 bases, with 7 bases of the junction left unmatched. Germline CDR1 and CDR2: SGHRS and YFSETQ. CDR3 length: 14 residues. The repertoire was sequenced with immunoSEQ multiplex PCR; TCRdb's copy has only in-frame clones and lacks some. Of approximately 69,000 clones listed, 60% to 85% are singletons. The data are from a study of OX40 agonist ivuxolimab in advanced cancers. Sequenced material: CD4+ or CD8+ T cells sorted from blood, taken in a trial of the OX40 agonist ivuxolimab. V is TRBV5-1 and J is TRBJ2-7; TRBD1 agrees at 9 bases. The clonotype comes from an adult with an advanced solid tumor such as melanoma, head and neck, liver or kidney cancer. The CDR3 DNA sequence: TGCGCCAGCAATCTTGGGACAGGGAGCTACGAGCAGTACTTC. It specifies CASNLGTGSYEQYF.